Below, 5 T cell receptor beta chains from the same sample are listed, as sequenced in a study of T cells expressing NK-cell markers. TCRdb re-called the 5' RACE reads, yielding one record per CDR3 amino acid sequence without DNA. The record lists a few hundred thousand distinct CDR3 sequences, of which the ten most abundant hold around 5%. The source material was blood T cells: a sorted CD56 or NKG2C T cell subset, CD4+ or CD8+ T cells, or bulk PBMC T cells (not recorded which). The receptors derive from a man aged 18-70 years in good health.

The chain employs TRBV10-3 and TRBJ2-7; TCRdb picks TRBD1, but there is no DNA to check that call. The CDR3 loop spans 17 amino acids. The V gene's germline CDR1 is ENHRY and CDR2 SYGVKD. CDR3 in amino acids: CAISVSSGTVLSYEQYF.

The chain carries TRBV5-1 and TRBJ1-1; no DNA is available, so the TRBD1 call from TCRdb remains unchecked. Germline values: CDR1 SGHRS, CDR2 YFSETQ. CDR3 size: 15 residues. The CDR3 sequence is CASSSWTGYNTEAFF.

The chain is built from TRBV28 and TRBJ1-4. Per germline, CDR1 MDHEN and CDR2 SYDVKM. The CDR3 covers 12 residues. The CDR3 protein is CASRGGLEKLFF.

The chain employs TRBV6-1 and TRBJ2-2; without DNA, the TCRdb call of TRBD2 cannot be checked. Per germline, CDR1 MNHNS and CDR2 SASEGT. The CDR3 spans 15 residues. The CDR3 is CASSRLRGGTGELFF.

The chain links TRBV28 to TRBJ1-5; TCRdb's assignment of TRBD1 cannot be checked, as there is no DNA. Germline values: CDR1 MDHEN, CDR2 SYDVKM. CDR3 length: 14 residues. CDR3 amino acids: CASEGTDPYQPQHF.